This entry describes one TCR beta chain. Its target antigen remains unknown. No per-base quality is available; no much larger clone lies one base away. TCR cDNA was made using 5'RACE template switching, a step that added a universal primer site and unique molecular identifiers. cDNA synthesis was primed from both the TCR alpha and TCR beta constant segments. Library amplification used two PCR steps, and the second PCR step added sample barcodes and sequencing adapters. Libraries were sequenced on Illumina HiSeq 2500 (2x100 bp) or NovaSeq (2x150 bp). As for how the authors treated the data: MIGEC was used to demultiplex reads and collapse the reads into UMI consensus sequences, and MiXCR was used for V(D)J alignment. Vaccine-responding clonotypes were defined with edgeR using replicate PBMC samples, requiring FDR below 0.01 and a log2 fold change above 5 up to day 15. CD4 or CD8 identity was assigned to each bulk clonotype according to whether the clonotype was present at higher abundance in the sequenced CD4 repertoire or the sequenced CD8 repertoire. Through fastp at Q25 and MiXCR, TCRdb rebuilt clones from the public reads, retaining in-frame beta chains. All rows with the same CDR3 protein become a single entry with the most common DNA and genes. The V and J calls and clone size are TCRdb's, not the authors'. Here the sample has around 550,000 distinct CDR3 sequences; roughly 19% occur a single time. The biggest ten clones account for around 15% of the sample.

Interpreted using the paper, the treatment or condition label stands for: live attenuated yellow fever vaccine strain. Two biological replicates of bulk PBMCs were collected at each blood-draw timepoint. A standard Ficoll-Paque protocol was used to isolate PBMCs from peripheral blood. TriZol was used to extract RNA from bulk PBMCs, from CD4 and CD8 fractions, and from dextramer-positive and dextramer-negative fractions. The sample originates from a study of T cells after yellow fever vaccination (dated by TCRdb to about 2019). Broadly, across the study: The SMART-Seq v4 Ultra Low Input RNA kit was used to prepare libraries from fractions with low cell numbers. Bulk PBMC replicates and cell subsets were isolated from blood drawn at multiple timepoints before and after both primary and secondary immunization. Two healthy male donors, one aged 18 to 29 and one aged 30 to 40 years, made up the cohort. Bulk TCR alpha and beta repertoires were sequenced longitudinally to track T-cell clones before and after primary and booster YFV17D yellow fever vaccination. Study-wide conclusions, independent of this receptor: A small fraction of clonotypes showed up in both the CD4 and CD8 compartments, probably as a result of convergent recombination. Most clones expanded after primary vaccination were re-detected after the booster (just under 97% of CD4 and around 88% of CD8), suggesting broad memory maintenance. Only a couple of donors were included in the study, so the extent to which the findings can be generalized is limited. Computational filtering was required because FACS-sorted repertoires could contain abundant contaminating clonotypes from the bulk population. Compared with the primary T-cell response, the secondary T-cell response was weaker but faster, peaking on day 5 rather than day 15.

The germline V gene specifies SGHDN as CDR1 and FVKESK as CDR2. Germline trimming amounts to 1 base on V and 3 bases on J, with 4 as the count of junction bases outside the gene matches. CDR3 length: 15 amino acids, cysteine to phenylalanine. Just the 45-base CDR3 DNA is kept, in frame starting at base 1. The clonotype comes from a man aged 30 to 39 who received the YFV17D yellow fever vaccine. This receptor chain uses TRBV14 and TRBJ2-7; 9 central bases correspond to TRBD1. Here the sequenced sample was PBMCs, taken 15 days after the yellow fever booster vaccination. The bases are TGTGCCAGCAGCCAAGGCTGGGGACAGGGCTACGAGCAGTACTTC. This is translated as CASSQGWGQGYEQYF.